This T cell receptor beta chain stems from a study of graft-versus-host responses after intestinal transplantation. Sequencing used immunoSEQ multiplex PCR; TCRdb keeps in-frame clones, though not all of them. This sample has more than 65,000 clones; about 90% occur once, and the top ten carry approximately 1.4%. This CDR3 is built from 17 residues. After removal of 4 bases from V and 2 bases from J, the junction contained 13 bases not matched to a gene. Germline V CDR1 and CDR2: PRHDT, FYEKMQ (reference sequence). In the case of this clone: Its cognate antigen is unknown.

This TCR was sampled from a human donor who received an intestinal transplant. The source was unstimulated CD8+ T cells sorted from spleen or lymph node cells, collected before intestinal transplant. The chain employs TRBV13 and TRBJ2-7; 8 bases are a match to TRBD2. The CDR3 coding sequence is TGTGCCAGCAGCTCCCAAACCCCAGCGGGGGCGCCCTACGAGCAGTACTTC. This codes for CASSSQTPAGAPYEQYF.